This is a list of T cell receptor beta chains from one sample in a study of a mutant IDH1 vaccine in newly diagnosed glioma. Method: immunoSEQ multiplex PCR; TCRdb's copy keeps in-frame clones and lacks some. The table has 50,000 to 65,000 clones, approximately 81% seen once. The material sequenced was PBMCs, taken from a glioma patient treated with radiotherapy, temozolomide or both. The receptors here all came from a man between 18 and 35 years old with glioma. Each CDR3 is given with its conserved first and last residue. The D gene is left open where the match is weak. Not every row has a clone size; where given, it reads once, few, many or a size class.

few	TRBV19	.	TRBJ1-1	TGTGCCAGTAGTACGGGCAGGGGAACTGAAGCTTTCTTT	CASSTGRGTEAFF
.	TRBV6-6	TRBD2	TRBJ2-1	TGTGCCAGCAGGATAGCGGGAGGGCCCTATGAGCAGTTCTTC	CASRIAGGPYEQFF
.	TRBV5-1	.	TRBJ1-1	TGCGCCAGCAGCTTGTTAGTGTCGAACACTGAAGCTTTCTTT	CASSLLVSNTEAFF
.	TRBV18	.	TRBJ1-5	TGTGCCAGCTCAGGACATAGGGGGAGCAATCAGCCCCAGCATTTT	CASSGHRGSNQPQHF
.	TRBV9	.	TRBJ1-6	TGTGCCAGCAGCGTAAGGCGAAATTCACCCCTCCACTTT	CASSVRRNSPLHF
.	TRBV5-4	.	TRBJ2-1	TGTGCCAGCAGCCCCCCCCCTAAATTGGGCAATGAGCAGTTCTTC	CASSPPPKLGNEQFF
.	TRBV28	.	TRBJ2-7	TGTGCCAGCAGTTTACCCCCCGTCGGAGACGAGCAGTACTTC	CASSLPPVGDEQYF
few	TRBV6-6	TRBD1	TRBJ1-5	TGTGCCAGCAGCAAGACAGGGAGTATCAATCAGCCCCAGCATTTT	CASSKTGSINQPQHF
.	TRBV2	.	TRBJ1-2	TGTGCCAGCATACGGGACTACTATGGCTACACCTTC	CASIRDYYGYTF
.	TRBV2	.	TRBJ2-3	TGTGCCAGCAGTCTGAGCGGCCACACGGATACGCAGTATTTT	CASSLSGHTDTQYF
.	TRBV9	.	TRBJ1-1	TGTGCCAGCAGTGGACCGTCGAACACTGAAGCTTTCTTT	CASSGPSNTEAFF
.	TRBV15	.	TRBJ1-5	TGTGCCACCAGCAGGGATACCGCCAGCAATCAGCCCCAGCATTTT	CATSRDTASNQPQHF
.	TRBV7-6	.	TRBJ1-5	TGTGCCAGCAGCTTATGGGGTGCTAATCAGCCCCAGCATTTT	CASSLWGANQPQHF
.	TRBV2	TRBD1	TRBJ1-5	TGTGCCAGCCACCAAACAGGGGCGCCCAGGCAGCCCCAGCATTTT	CASHQTGAPRQPQHF
.	TRBV7-9	.	TRBJ1-3	TGTGCCAGCAGCTTACACGGCTCTGGAAACACCATATATTTT	CASSLHGSGNTIYF
.	TRBV2	TRBD1	TRBJ2-6	TGTGCCAGCAGTGGGACAGGGCGGGCTGGGGCCAACGTCCTGACTTTC	CASSGTGRAGANVLTF
.	TRBV5-5	.	TRBJ2-7	TGTGCCAGCAGTACCTGGGCAGGGCCCTACGAGCAGTACTTC	CASSTWAGPYEQYF
.	TRBV4-2	.	TRBJ2-7	TGTGCCAGCACTTGGGGTGGAGAAATGACTAGTGGCGAGCAGTACTTC	CASTWGGEMTSGEQYF
.	TRBV27	TRBD2	TRBJ2-7	TGTGCCAGCAGTTTAGGTACGGGAGGGGCTGTTGACGAGCAGTACTTC	CASSLGTGGAVDEQYF
.	TRBV6-5	TRBD1	TRBJ1-2	TGTGCCAGCAGTTACCGAAGGACAGGGACTAACTATGGCTACACCTTC	CASSYRRTGTNYGYTF
once	TRBV4-3	.	TRBJ1-2	TGCGCCAGCAGCCGGGGGGGACCTTATGGCTACACCTTC	CASSRGGPYGYTF
few	TRBV29-1	.	TRBJ1-1	TGCAGCGTTGAAGAGGGGGGGGACACTGAAGCTTTCTTT	CSVEEGGDTEAFF